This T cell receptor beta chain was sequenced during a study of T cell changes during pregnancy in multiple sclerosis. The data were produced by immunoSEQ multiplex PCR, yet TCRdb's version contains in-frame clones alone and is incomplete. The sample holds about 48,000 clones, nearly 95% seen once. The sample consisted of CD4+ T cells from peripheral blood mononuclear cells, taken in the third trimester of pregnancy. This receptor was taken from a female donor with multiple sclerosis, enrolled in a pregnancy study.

The CDR3 DNA is TGTGCCAGCGGTCCAGGGTCAGGCTATGGCTACACCTTC. It translates to CASGPGSGYGYTF. The chain employs TRBV6-5 and TRBJ1-2; a weak D match, TRBD1 (5 bases). The CDR3 has 13 residues. V lost 8 bases and J lost 4, with 14 bases in between. Germline V gives CDR1 MNHEY, CDR2 SVGAGI.